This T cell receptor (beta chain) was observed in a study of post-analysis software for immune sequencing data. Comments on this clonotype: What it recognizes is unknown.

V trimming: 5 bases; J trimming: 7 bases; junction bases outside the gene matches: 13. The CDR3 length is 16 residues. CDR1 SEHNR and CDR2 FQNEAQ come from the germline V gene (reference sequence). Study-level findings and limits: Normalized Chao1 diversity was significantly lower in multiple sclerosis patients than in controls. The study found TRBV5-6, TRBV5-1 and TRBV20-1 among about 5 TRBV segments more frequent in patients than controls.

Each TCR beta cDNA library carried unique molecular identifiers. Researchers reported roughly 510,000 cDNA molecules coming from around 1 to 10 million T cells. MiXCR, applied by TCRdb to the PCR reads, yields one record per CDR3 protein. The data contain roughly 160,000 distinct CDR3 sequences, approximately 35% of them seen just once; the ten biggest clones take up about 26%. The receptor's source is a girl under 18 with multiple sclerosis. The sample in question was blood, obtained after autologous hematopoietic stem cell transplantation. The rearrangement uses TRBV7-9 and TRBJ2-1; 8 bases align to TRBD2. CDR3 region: CASSPQQRERGNEQFF. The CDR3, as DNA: TGTGCCAGCAGCCCCCAACAGCGGGAGAGGGGAAATGAGCAGTTCTTC.